Sequencing of this T cell receptor beta chain was carried out in a study of shared clonotypes between healthy human individuals. At the level of the study: Donors had three CD4 naive, three CD4 memory, two CD8 naive and one CD8 memory plate apiece. Study-level points and caveats: Roughly 4.6% of naive CD4 clonotypes were common to four donors.

Germline CDR1 LGHNA, CDR2 YSLEER. The CDR3 loop spans 15 amino acids. Trimming took off 5 bases at V and 3 bases at J, with 13 bases between the two ends. Comments on this clone: Its specificity is not known.

Once extracted for a subset, genomic DNA was divided evenly among several immunoSEQ plates. Authors' methods: In the immunoSEQ data, sequences were junction-only and lacked quality scores, so filtering differed. Method: immunoSEQ multiplex PCR; TCRdb's copy keeps in-frame clones and lacks some. V, J and clone size were drawn from that table, and D and trimming were deduced from the DNA. The data hold some 2 million clones, with approximately 95% observed a single time. The TCR originated in a man aged 18 to 29 in good health. Material for sequencing was naive CD4+ T cells sorted from blood. The subset was: CD45RA+ positively selected. The chain combines TRBV4-3 with TRBJ1-4, with D perhaps matching TRBD1 (6 bases). CDR3 protein: CASSGRGQSNEKLFF. Here the CDR3 DNA reads TGCGCCAGCAGCGGCCGAGGACAGTCTAATGAAAAACTGTTTTTT.